A single T cell receptor beta chain is shown here with its context. The V gene's germline CDR1 is LGHDT and CDR2 YNNKEL (reference sequence). The length of the CDR3 is 16 residues. V was cut by 1 base and J by 2 bases, with 14 bases left in between. The sample originates from a study of blood T cells in healthy people across ages. A second about 7 to 12 cycle PCR used barcoded and J-beta primers. TCRdb itself ran the 5' RACE reads through MiXCR, one entry per CDR3 protein. This sample yields over 1,500,000 distinct CDR3 sequences, of which around half are seen a single time; 2.1% belongs to the top ten.

This receptor was identified in a woman aged 40-49 years in good health. Sample: blood. The chain couples TRBV3-1 to TRBJ1-2; D is possibly TRBD1 (5 bases). CDR3 sequence reads: CASSQALGRQNYGYTF. In nucleotides, the CDR3 is TGTGCCAGCAGCCAAGCTTTGGGACGGCAAAACTATGGCTACACCTTC.